The clone carrying this T cell receptor (beta chain) was counted at least ten times. Its antigen is unidentified. The sample belongs to a study of T cells in Graves' hyperthyroidism and ophthalmopathy. For the study at large: Peripheral blood specimens were obtained at initial diagnosis, prior to any treatment.

Researchers took RNA transcripts and amplified the TCR beta CDR3 regions from them. HTBI primers were the set used in a first-round RT-PCR of the TCR CDR3. TCRdb processed the multiplex PCR reads anew with MiXCR; each CDR3 protein has one entry. The sample has 470,000 or so distinct CDR3 sequences; roughly 20% are singletons. More than 9.5 ml fresh peripheral blood yielded the PBMCs. Study observations and caveats: Ophthalmopathy was distinguished from stable hyperthyroidism by 13 V-J signatures.

The specimen was blood. The source is a man in his late teens or twenties with Graves' hyperthyroidism.

The CDR3 DNA reads TGCAGTGCTATACAGGGCTCCAACTATGGCTACACCTTC. This sequence encodes CSAIQGSNYGYTF. This sequence joins TRBV20-1 and TRBJ1-2; D may be TRBD1 (6 bases). V was pared by 4 bases and J by 2 bases, with 11 bases between. The CDR3 is made up of 13 amino acids. CDR1 DFQATT and CDR2 SNEGSKA come from the germline V gene (reference sequence).